The clone carrying this TCR beta chain was seen only a few times. What it binds is not known. This sample is part of a study of memory B cells and T cells in multiple sclerosis. Clones were sequenced by immunoSEQ multiplex PCR, and TCRdb holds only the in-frame ones, with some missing. This table has about 42,000 clones, 82% appearing once. Stimulus-free culture yielded autoproliferating CFSE-dim and non-proliferating CFSE-high T cells, each sequenced separately. Cultures began with approximately 4.5x10^7 CFSE-labeled PBMCs, unstimulated for 6 to 7 days, with replicate wells pooled. Without exogenous stimuli, 0.4 to 0.6 uM CFSE-labeled PBMCs were cultured serum-free. The specimen was PBMCs from blood kept in culture. This sequence originates from a human donor with multiple sclerosis.

This chain's CDR3 is CASIASGTGNSPLHF. CDR3 coding DNA: TGTGCCAGCATCGCCTCCGGGACAGGGAATTCACCCCTCCACTTT. The chain joins TRBV21-1 to TRBJ1-6; the table calls TRBD1, which could not be checked here. TRBV21-1 is a pseudogene segment. This CDR3 has 15 residues.